Following are 15 T cell receptor beta chains from one sample sequenced in a study of Graves' ophthalmopathy and Graves' hyperthyroidism. TCR beta CDR3 amplification used RNA transcripts. HTBI primers were used in a first-round RT-PCR, which preceded a second-round multiplex PCR. TCRdb re-derived calls from the multiplex PCR reads in MiXCR, one entry per CDR3 protein. This repertoire shows 900,000 to 1,200,000 distinct CDR3 sequences, about 40% found once; its top ten account for 11%. The sequencing input was peripheral blood or thyroid tissue (not recorded which). Receptors were obtained from an adult man with Graves' hyperthyroidism.

This chain connects TRBV15 to TRBJ1-4; D is undetermined. V lost 0 bases, J lost 11 bases, and 22 bases lay in between. The CDR3 loop spans 17 amino acids. The V gene's germline CDR1 is LNHNV and CDR2 YYDKDF (reference sequence). In DNA form, the CDR3 reads TGTGCCACCAGCAGAGATCGACTTATGCCGGGTCTGGGGAAACTGTTTTTT. This translates into CATSRDRLMPGLGKLFF.

This clonotype was counted at least ten times. CDR3 DNA sequence: TGTGCCAGCAGCGCGGGACAGCTGAATTCACCCCTCCACTTT. It codes for CASSAGQLNSPLHF. The gene calls are TRBV9 and TRBJ1-6; the match to TRBD1 covers 7 bases. V was pared by 3 bases and J by 7 bases, with 4 bases of the junction left unmatched. Germline CDR1 is SGDLS and CDR2 is YYNGEE. The CDR3 is 14 amino acids.

The J gene is TRBJ1-5, the V gene TRBV20-1, with 8 nucleotides matching TRBD1. The length of the CDR3 is 17 residues. Germline V gene sequence: CDR1 DFQATT, CDR2 SNEGSKA (reference sequence). V trimming: 4 bases; J trimming: 5 bases; junction bases outside the gene matches: 16. CDR3 DNA: TGCAGTGCTACAAACCGACAGGGGCGACCTTACTATCAGCCCCAGCATTTT. This codes for CSATNRQGRPYYQPQHF.

The V call is TRBV11-2, the J call TRBJ1-1; no firm D call. The CDR3 totals 14 residues. The V end was cut by 8 bases, the J end by 4 bases, with 17 bases between. Germline assignment: CDR1 SGHAT and CDR2 FQNNGV. The CDR3 DNA reads as TGTGCCAGCTCACCCCCGGCGGGGTCCACTGAAGCTTTCTTT. Its protein product is CASSPPAGSTEAFF.

V usage is TRBV20-1 and J usage is TRBJ1-5, with 8 nucleotides matching TRBD1. There are 15 residues in the CDR3. The V gene end was trimmed by 3 bases and the J gene end by 8 bases; junction bases not matched to a gene: 12. Germline loops: CDR1 DFQATT, CDR2 SNEGSKA (reference sequence). The CDR3 reads CSASSPTGGFEPQHF. The CDR3 nucleotides read TGCAGTGCTAGTTCACCTACAGGGGGTTTTGAGCCCCAGCATTTT.

This clonotype was recorded many times. CDR3 in amino acids: CASSTNREDHEKLFF. As DNA, the CDR3 is TGTGCCAGTAGTACGAACAGGGAGGATCATGAAAAACTGTTTTTT. The chain uses TRBV19 and TRBJ1-4; possible D gene TRBD1, 6 bases. The germline gives CDR1 LNHDA, CDR2 SQIVND (reference sequence). The CDR3 spans 15 residues. V lost 4 bases and J lost 6, with 15 bases in between.

This chain uses TRBV28 with TRBJ1-1; TRBD1 is a possible D gene (6 bases). The V end lost 5 bases, the J end lost 1 base, and 11 bases lay between the germline ends. This CDR3 is built from 14 residues. CDR1 MDHEN and CDR2 SYDVKM come from the germline V gene. The CDR3 bases are TGTGCCAGCAGTGGGGGCGGGAAGAACACTGAAGCTTTCTTT. Protein sequence: CASSGGGKNTEAFF.

This clonotype was seen ten or more times. The chain carries TRBV2 and TRBJ1-5; D gene ambiguous. Trimming stripped 9 bases from V and 4 bases from J, with 16 bases between. Germline values: CDR1 SNHLY, CDR2 FYNNEI. The CDR3 consists of 14 residues. The CDR3 sequence is CASQAVGLNQPQHF. In nucleotides, the CDR3 is TGTGCCAGTCAAGCAGTAGGGCTTAATCAGCCCCAGCATTTT.

The genes are TRBV11-2 and TRBJ2-7; the match to TRBD2 covers 13 bases. The CDR3 loop spans 14 amino acids. The V gene end was trimmed by 8 bases and the J gene end by 7 bases; junction bases not matched to a gene: 8. Germline assignment: CDR1 SGHAT and CDR2 FQNNGV. CDR3 sequence: CASQRTSGSDEQYF. In DNA, the CDR3 is TGTGCCAGCCAGAGGACTAGCGGGAGCGATGAGCAGTACTTC.

About this clonotype: It is likely a read error, because the conserved phenylalanine at the end of the CDR3 is missing. The limits of the CDR3 on the DNA are not certain, so only TCRdb's listed CDR3 is given. This chain links TRBV7-9 with TRBJ1-6. Germline assignment: CDR1 SEHNR and CDR2 FQNEAQ (reference sequence). The CDR3 contains 8 residues when both ends are counted. CDR3 sequence: CASSGKPS.

This clonotype came up many times. The chain employs TRBV5-6 and TRBJ1-2; 8 nucleotides agree with TRBD1. This CDR3 contains 16 residues. The trim removed 4 bases at V and 2 bases at J, leaving 10 bases unmatched. Germline CDR1 and CDR2: SGHDT and YYEEEE. CDR3 loop: CASSLARTGWNYGYTF. The DNA for the CDR3 is TGTGCCAGCAGCCTGGCAAGGACAGGGTGGAACTATGGCTACACCTTC.

The table lists this clonotype with a few counts. V gene TRBV11-1 combines with J gene TRBJ1-1, with 8 bases identical to TRBD1. Germline V gene lookup returns CDR1 SGHAT and CDR2 FQDESV (reference sequence). The CDR3 is 17 amino acids. V shed 5 bases, J shed 1 base, and the junction held 12 bases outside the gene matches. Written as DNA, the CDR3 is TGTGCCAGCAGCCCCCATCCAGGGGGCAGGGGGAACACTGAAGCTTTCTTT. As protein: CASSPHPGGRGNTEAFF.

Regarding this clonotype: The conserved final phenylalanine or tryptophan is absent from the CDR3, which likely points to a read error. This sequence joins TRBV7-3 and TRBJ1-2; 11 nucleotides align to TRBD1. This CDR3 comprises 15 residues. V trimming: 5 bases; J trimming: 3 bases; junction bases outside the gene matches: 5. CDR1 is SGHTA and CDR2 is FQGTGA in the germline V gene. The CDR3 DNA sequence: TGTGCCAGCAGCCCTGGGACAGGGGGTTACTATGGCTACACCCTC. This codes for CASSPGTGGYYGYTL.

In this sample, this clonotype turned up many times. The rearrangement uses TRBV4-1 and TRBJ1-6, with TRBD1 matching over 9 bases. The CDR3 runs 16 residues. CDR1 is MGHRA and CDR2 is YSYEKL in the germline V gene. Germline trimming cut 4 bases from V and 6 bases from J; bases unmatched to any gene: 7. The CDR3 DNA sequence: TGCGCCAGCAGCCCGGAGAGGGACAGGGTTAATTCACCCCTCCACTTT. Translating gives CASSPERDRVNSPLHF.

The chain employs TRBV11-2 and TRBJ2-7; D might be TRBD2 (7 bases). This CDR3 contains 17 residues. Germline V gives CDR1 SGHAT, CDR2 FQNNGV. The V end lost 4 bases, the J end lost 2 bases, and 21 bases lay between the germline ends. The CDR3 DNA sequence: TGTGCCAGCAGCTCCCAAAGAGTCGGGGGGCCCACCTACGAGCAGTACTTC. Amino acids: CASSSQRVGGPTYEQYF.